The 29 T cell receptor beta chains in this list originate from one sample, sequenced in a study of regulatory T cells in long-lasting Graves disease. Arm-PCR with iRepertoire HTBI primers amplified the CDR3 regions for these TCR beta libraries. TCRdb reprocessed the multiplex PCR reads with MiXCR, giving one entry per CDR3 protein. The sample contains about 460,000 distinct CDR3 sequences, roughly 23% of which appear only once. This sample's time point: persistent/refractory GD, antithyroid drugs over 5 years with positive TRAb. With RNA extracted from PBMCs as input, the TCR library was made. The sequences come from peripheral blood mononuclear cells (PBMCs), collected when the disease was refractory, from a patient treated with antithyroid drugs. Every receptor here comes from a female donor with Graves disease.

Many counts were recorded for this clonotype. The chain links TRBV12-3 or TRBV12-4 to TRBJ2-2, with a tentative D call TRBD2 (7 bases). Trimming took off 10 bases at V and 3 bases at J, with 18 bases between the two ends. This CDR3 comprises 15 residues. The CDR3 DNA reads TGTGCCACTATCTGGGGGGGCGCTTACACCGGGGAGCTGTTTTTT. Translating gives CATIWGGAYTGELFF.

Many counts were recorded for this clonotype. The CDR3, as DNA: TGTGCCAGCAGTTTAGTTGGACAGGGTCTCTACGAGCAGTACTTC. Amino acid sequence: CASSLVGQGLYEQYF. The chain recombines TRBV6-5 with TRBJ2-7; TRBD1 matches 8 bases. The CDR3 is 15 residues long. Germline-derived CDR1 and CDR2 are MNHEY and SVGAGI. V lost 4 bases to trimming and J lost 3 bases; unmatched junction nucleotides: 8.

The CDR3 here is CASTTGANSNQPQHF. As DNA, the CDR3 is TGTGCCAGCACTACAGGGGCTAATAGCAATCAGCCCCAGCATTTT. The chain couples TRBV6-1 to TRBJ1-5, with TRBD1 matching over 7 bases. V lost 7 bases, J lost 0 bases, and 6 bases stayed unmatched. CDR1 MNHNS and CDR2 SASEGT come from the germline V gene. The CDR3 runs 15 residues.

This clonotype was seen many times. J is TRBJ1-1 and V is TRBV12-3 or TRBV12-4; D unclear. The CDR3 totals 13 residues. The V end lost 6 bases, the J end lost 4 bases, and 12 bases lay between the germline ends. This CDR3 reads CASRVSVSTEAFF. The CDR3 bases are TGTGCCAGCAGGGTTTCGGTGAGCACTGAAGCTTTCTTT.

V and J are TRBV19 and TRBJ1-2, with no clear D. V was pared by 6 bases and J by 5 bases, with 10 bases between. The V gene's germline CDR1 is LNHDA and CDR2 SQIVND (reference sequence). The length of the CDR3 is 12 residues. The CDR3 DNA sequence: TGTGCCAGTAGAGCAGGCCTATATGGCTACACCTTC. It codes for CASRAGLYGYTF.

In this sample, this clonotype turned up many times. This chain connects TRBV28 to TRBJ1-6; 7 nucleotides align to TRBD1. This CDR3 is 17 amino acids long. Per germline, CDR1 MDHEN and CDR2 SYDVKM. V lost 6 bases and J lost 1; bases outside the gene matches: 9. The DNA for the CDR3 is TGTGCCAGCAGACAACGACAGGGCGGGTCCTATAATTCACCCCTCCACTTT. Translated, it gives CASRQRQGGSYNSPLHF.

In this sample, this clonotype turned up many times. CDR3 protein: CASSLPATGELFF. The CDR3 DNA follows: TGTGCCAGCAGTTTACCGGCCACCGGGGAGCTGTTTTTT. The V call is TRBV28, the J call TRBJ2-2; D remains unclear. The germline CDR1 and CDR2 sequences are MDHEN and SYDVKM. The length of the CDR3 is 13 residues. Trimming took 2 bases from V and 4 from J, leaving 5 bases between them.

This clonotype was observed a handful of times. This chain joins TRBV19 and TRBJ1-4, with D maybe TRBD1 (5 bases). CDR1 LNHDA and CDR2 SQIVND come from the germline V gene (reference sequence). V was cut by 4 bases and J by 0 bases, with 9 bases left in between. CDR3 length equals 15 residues. CDR3 sequence: CASSTRQSTNEKLFF. The CDR3 coding sequence is TGTGCCAGTAGTACCCGACAGTCAACTAATGAAAAACTGTTTTTT.

The V gene is TRBV6-2 or TRBV6-3, the J gene TRBJ2-7; possibly TRBD2 for D (5 bases). The CDR3 contains 15 residues. Germline assignment: CDR1 MNHEY and CDR2 SVGEGT. Trimming left V 0 bases short and J 5 bases short, with 14 bases between. The CDR3 DNA follows: TGTGCCAGCAGTTACTCGGAACCTAGCAGAAACGAGCAGTACTTC. As protein: CASSYSEPSRNEQYF.

This chain links TRBV5-1 with TRBJ2-5, with D maybe TRBD2 (6 bases). The CDR3 covers 14 residues. Germline CDR1 and CDR2: SGHRS and YFSETQ. Trimming removed 4 bases from V and 2 bases from J, with 12 bases in between. The CDR3 DNA sequence: TGCGCCAGCAGCAAGGGACTGCTTCAAGAGACCCAGTACTTC. This encodes CASSKGLLQETQYF.

CDR3 sequence reads: CASSFPAGATPGTAKNIQYF. The CDR3 region has the DNA TGTGCCAGCAGCTTCCCGGCCGGCGCTACCCCCGGTACGGCCAAAAACATTCAGTACTTC. The chain employs TRBV5-5 and TRBJ2-4; D is unclear. The V gene's germline CDR1 is SGHKS and CDR2 YYEKEE (reference sequence). Trimming took off 2 bases at V and 1 base at J, with 25 bases between the two ends. The CDR3 has 20 amino acids. The entire variable domain, with the rest obtained from reference TRBV5-5 and TRBJ2-4, is as follows: DAGVTQSPTHLIKTRGQQVTLRCSPISGHKSVSWYQQVLGQGPQFIFQYYEKEERGRGNFPDRFSARQFPNYSSELNVNALLLGDSALYLCASSFPAGATPGTAKNIQYFGAGTRLSVL.

This clonotype was picked up many times. This chain joins TRBV6-5 and TRBJ1-2, with a weak D call TRBD1 (6 bases). This CDR3 has 14 amino acids. V was trimmed by 0 bases and J by 8 bases, leaving 13 bases between them. CDR1 MNHEY and CDR2 SVGAGI come from the germline V gene. The DNA for the CDR3 is TGTGCCAGCAGTTACTCGGAAGGGGGAATGGGCTACACCTTC. As protein: CASSYSEGGMGYTF.

This clonotype occurred a few times. The chain recombines TRBV30 with TRBJ1-1; a weak D match, TRBD1 (6 bases). CDR1 GTSNPN and CDR2 SVGIG come from the germline V gene (reference sequence). This CDR3 comprises 12 residues. V was clipped by 4 bases and J by 7 bases, with 13 bases between them. The CDR3 DNA is TGTGCCTGGAAAACAGGGAGAAATGAAGCTTTCTTT. Translated: CAWKTGRNEAFF.

Many counts were recorded for this clonotype. The chain combines TRBV28 with TRBJ2-7; the D is unclear. This CDR3 region has 13 residues. Trimming removed 6 bases at V and 5 bases at J, with 14 bases between. Germline CDR1 and CDR2: MDHEN and SYDVKM. CDR3 residues: CASSPDLFHEQYF. CDR3 DNA: TGTGCCAGCAGCCCGGATCTGTTCCACGAGCAGTACTTC.

At least ten counts were recorded for this clonotype. The chain has TRBV7-2 and TRBJ1-5, with D unclear. This CDR3 contains 15 residues. From germline, CDR1 is SGHTA and CDR2 FQGNSA. V shed 3 bases and J shed 3 bases, with 12 bases lying between them. The CDR3 protein is CASSFIAGNNQPQHF. DNA for the CDR3: TGTGCCAGCAGCTTCATTGCCGGTAACAATCAGCCCCAGCATTTT.

The table lists this clonotype with many counts. V gene TRBV28 combines with J gene TRBJ2-5; TRBD1 or TRBD2 may be the D gene (5 bases each). This CDR3 spans 15 amino acids. Deletions cut 6 bases from V and 4 bases from J, with 18 bases between. CDR1 is MDHEN and CDR2 is SYDVKM in the germline V gene. The CDR3 DNA reads TGTGCCAGCAGCTCGGCGTTGGGGGTCGGAGAGACCCAGTACTTC. Protein product: CASSSALGVGETQYF.

This clonotype was seen a few times. The chain joins TRBV15 to TRBJ1-5, with a possible D match to TRBD1 (5 bases). CDR1 LNHNV and CDR2 YYDKDF come from the germline V gene (reference sequence). The CDR3 sequence is 14 residues long. Trimming removed 3 bases from V and 7 bases from J, with 13 bases in between. The CDR3 nucleotides read TGTGCCACCAGCAGGGTAGGGACGGGGCAGCCCCAGCATTTT. Amino acid sequence: CATSRVGTGQPQHF. Variable domain in full (rest from reference TRBV15 and TRBJ1-5): DAMVIQNPRYQVTQFGKPVTLSCSQTLNHNVMYWYQQKSSQAPKLLFHYYDKDFNNEADTPDNFQSRRPNTSFCFLDIRSPGLGDTAMYLCATSRVGTGQPQHFGDGTRLSIL.

This clonotype turned up a few times. Here the CDR3 reads CASSLAEGNTGELFF. CDR3 nucleotides: TGTGCCAGCAGCCTAGCGGAGGGCAACACCGGGGAGCTGTTTTTT. The rearrangement uses TRBV13 and TRBJ2-2, with 7 bases aligning to TRBD2. CDR1 is PRHDT and CDR2 is FYEKMQ in the germline V gene (reference sequence). The CDR3 is made up of 15 amino acids. J was trimmed by 2 bases and V by 5 bases; bases with no gene match: 5.

This clonotype was seen at least ten times. This chain connects TRBV29-1 to TRBJ1-1; D is perhaps TRBD1 (5 bases). CDR3 size: 14 residues. The germline CDR1 and CDR2 sequences are SQVTM and ANQGSEA. V was cut by 2 bases and J by 2 bases, with 12 bases left in between. Written as DNA, the CDR3 is TGCAGCGTTGAAATCGGGGCGATTAACACTGAAGCTTTCTTT. The encoded protein is CSVEIGAINTEAFF.

This clonotype was observed a handful of times. The CDR3 loop is CSAFLLDPNEKLFF. The DNA for the CDR3 is TGCAGTGCTTTTCTTCTGGACCCGAACGAAAAACTGTTTTTT. This chain uses TRBV20-1 with TRBJ1-4; D is unclear. This CDR3 is built from 14 residues. Trimming shortened V by 5 bases and J by 8 bases, and 18 bases separated the two germline ends. Germline V gene data show CDR1 as DFQATT and CDR2 as SNEGSKA (reference sequence).

This clonotype has a count of ten or more. The chain combines TRBV7-8 with TRBJ2-7; D gene ambiguous. The CDR3 is 14 amino acids. Trimming stripped 0 bases from V and 0 bases from J, with 6 bases between. Per germline, CDR1 SGHVS and CDR2 FQNEAQ. CDR3 loop: CASSLAFFSYEQYF. DNA of the CDR3: TGTGCCAGCAGCTTAGCTTTCTTCTCCTACGAGCAGTACTTC.

This clonotype was recorded at least ten times. The rearrangement links TRBV28 to TRBJ2-4; D tentatively reads TRBD1 or TRBD2 (5 bases each). V shed 6 bases and J shed 3 bases, with 15 bases lying between them. Germline loops: CDR1 MDHEN, CDR2 SYDVKM. This CDR3 is built from 15 residues. CDR3 DNA sequence: TGTGCCAGCAGCCCGTTACGGGGCTACAAAAACATTCAGTACTTC. It translates to CASSPLRGYKNIQYF.

About this clonotype itself: Being one base from a much bigger clone, this may be a read error. This sequence joins TRBV2 and TRBJ1-2; possibly TRBD1 for D (5 bases). V was pared by 6 bases and J by 8 bases, with 13 bases between. Per germline, CDR1 SNHLY and CDR2 FYNNEI. This CDR3 is built from 12 residues. The CDR3 bases are TGTGCCAGCAGGGGGACCCCCAGGGGCTACACCTTC. It encodes CASRGTPRGYTF.

This clonotype was seen more than once but under ten times. The chain has TRBV28 and TRBJ1-4; D unclear. Trimming took off 8 bases at V and 7 bases at J, with 5 bases between the two ends. Germline values: CDR1 MDHEN, CDR2 SYDVKM. This CDR3 spans 10 amino acids. CDR3 DNA sequence: TGTGCCAGCCGTGGTGAAAAACTGTTTTTT. Encoded protein: CASRGEKLFF.

This clonotype has at least ten counts. The rearrangement links TRBV27 to TRBJ2-5; no firm D call. The germline gives CDR1 MNHEY, CDR2 SMNVEV (reference sequence). This CDR3 contains 12 residues. V lost 8 bases and J lost 2, with 9 bases in between. DNA for the CDR3: TGTGCCAGCGGCCTTCTTCAAGAGACCCAGTACTTC. Protein: CASGLLQETQYF.

This clonotype showed up many times. The chain couples TRBV7-2 to TRBJ2-7; 8 positions agree with TRBD2. The CDR3 loop spans 13 amino acids. V was clipped by 4 bases and J by 4 bases; unmatched bases: 3. CDR1 and CDR2 from the germline V gene are SGHTA and FQGNSA. The CDR3 is CASSSGRGYEQYF. The CDR3 bases are TGTGCCAGCAGCTCCGGGAGGGGATACGAGCAGTACTTC. Full variable domain (remainder filled in from reference TRBV7-2 and TRBJ2-7): GAGVSQSPSNKVTEKGKDVELRCDPISGHTALYWYRQSLGQGLEFLIYFQGNSAPDKSGLPSDRFSAERTGGSVSTLTIQRTQQEDSAVYLCASSSGRGYEQYFGPGTRLTVT.

As DNA, the CDR3 is TGTGCCAGCAGTTTGGCGGGATGGACAGATACGCAGTATTTT. It specifies CASSLAGWTDTQYF. The chain has TRBV27 and TRBJ2-3; TRBD2 is a possible D gene (6 bases). V was pared by 3 bases and J by 3 bases, with 10 bases between. Looked up from germline, CDR1 is MNHEY and CDR2 is SMNVEV (reference sequence). CDR3 length: 14 residues.

V is TRBV5-1 and J is TRBJ2-5; 8 bases match TRBD1. V trimming: 6 bases; J trimming: 4 bases; junction bases outside the gene matches: 17. The CDR3 has 17 residues. CDR1 and CDR2 from the germline V gene are SGHRS and YFSETQ. In nucleotides, the CDR3 is TGCGCCAGCAAAAGGACAGGGCCGGACCGTGGAGGAGAGACCCAGTACTTC. Encoded protein: CASKRTGPDRGGETQYF.

This clonotype was recorded many times. The chain links TRBV6-1 to TRBJ1-5; D remains unclear. Germline V gene lookup returns CDR1 MNHNS and CDR2 SASEGT. CDR3 length equals 14 residues. V lost 1 base, J lost 4 bases, and 8 bases lay in between. The CDR3 DNA reads TGTGCCAGCAGTGAAGGGGGTCGGAATCAGCCCCAGCATTTT. Protein: CASSEGGRNQPQHF.